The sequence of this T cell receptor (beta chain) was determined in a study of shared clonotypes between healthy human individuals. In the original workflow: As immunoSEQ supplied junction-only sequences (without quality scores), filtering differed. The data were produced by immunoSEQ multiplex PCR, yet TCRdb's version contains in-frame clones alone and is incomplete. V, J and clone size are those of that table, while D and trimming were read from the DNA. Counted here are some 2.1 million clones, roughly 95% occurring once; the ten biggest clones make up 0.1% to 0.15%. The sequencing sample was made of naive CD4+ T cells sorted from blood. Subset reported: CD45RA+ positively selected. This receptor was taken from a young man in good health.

The CDR3 region is CASSLIILSYEQYF. The CDR3 DNA reads as TGTGCCAGCAGTTTAATCATCCTTTCCTACGAGCAGTACTTC. V gene TRBV28 combines with J gene TRBJ2-7; D is unclear. The V and J ends lost 2 bases and 1 base respectively, with 9 bases between them. CDR1 is MDHEN and CDR2 is SYDVKM in the germline V gene. The CDR3 totals 14 residues.